This TCR beta chain was recovered during a study of T-cell reconstitution after alpha-beta-depleted transplantation in children. TCRbeta library preparation incorporated unique molecular identifiers. Each CDR3 protein is one row after TCRdb ran MiXCR on the PCR reads. The sample yields about 690,000 distinct CDR3 sequences, approximately 17% seen once. CDR3 length: 15 amino acids. Trimming at V came to 0 bases and at J to 6 bases, leaving 3 bases not matched to a gene. The germline gives CDR1 LGHDT, CDR2 YNNKEL (reference sequence). The chain links TRBV3-1 to TRBJ1-5, with 9 positions matching TRBD1. This TCR derives from a human donor who donated a stem cell graft to a child with acute myeloid leukemia. The specimen was PBMCs from the stem cell graft donor, collected from the stem cell graft. CDR3 in DNA: TGTGCCAGCAGCCAAGAGGGACAGGGTTCTCAGCCCCAGCATTTT. It encodes CASSQEGQGSQPQHF.